This is a list of T cell receptor beta chains from one sample in a study of T cells after yellow fever vaccination. MiXCR was run by TCRdb on the 5' RACE reads, yielding one entry per CDR3 protein. The repertoire holds nearly 550,000 distinct CDR3 sequences, with less than 20% as singletons. This specimen was PBMCs, taken 15 days after the yellow fever booster vaccination. These receptors all come from a man aged 30 to 45 who received the YFV17D yellow fever vaccine. Each CDR3 is given with its conserved first and last residue. The D gene is left open where the match is weak. Size is omitted from some rows. Given values are once, few, many or a class for expanded clones.

>NA|TRBV7-9|NA|TRBJ2-1
TGTGCCAGCAGCTTAAATAGCTTACCGAGGGGCAATGAGCAGTTCTTC
CASSLNSLPRGNEQFF
>NA|TRBV5-1|NA|TRBJ2-3
TGCGCCAGCAGCACGCTTACAACAGATACGCAGTATTTT
CASSTLTTDTQYF
>NA|TRBV7-9|NA|TRBJ2-1
TGTGCCAGCAGTCTCGGCCGGTCAGTCTACAATGAGCAGTTCTTC
CASSLGRSVYNEQFF
>NA|TRBV11-1|few|TRBJ2-1
TGTGCCAGCAGCGACGGCCTAGGCCCAGGGCTGACATACAATGAGCAGTTCTTC
CASSDGLGPGLTYNEQFF
>TRBD1|TRBV27|few|TRBJ2-2
TGTGCCAGCAGTTTAGGGAGGGGACAGGGGCCGCCCGGGGAGCTGTTTTTT
CASSLGRGQGPPGELFF
>NA|TRBV27|NA|TRBJ1-4
TGTGCCAGCAGTTTATCTAAGGGCAGGGGTAATGAAAAACTGTTTTTT
CASSLSKGRGNEKLFF
>NA|TRBV6-2/TRBV6-3|few|TRBJ2-7
TGTGCCAGCAGAGACGTACGGCAGGGAAATTACGAGCAGTACTTC
CASRDVRQGNYEQYF
>TRBD2|TRBV20-1|few|TRBJ2-1
TGCAGTGCTAGAGATACACTAGCGGGAGGAAATGAGCAGTTCTTC
CSARDTLAGGNEQFF
>NA|TRBV12-3/TRBV12-4|few|TRBJ1-1
TGTGCCAGCAAAAAACAGGGTAGGGCTTTCTTT
CASKKQGRAFF
>NA|TRBV20-1|many|TRBJ1-4
TGCAGTGCTCCCTTAGGGGGGGCGACGAATGAAAAACTGTTTTTT
CSAPLGGATNEKLFF
>NA|TRBV5-1|NA|TRBJ2-7
TGCGCCAGCAGCTTGGGACAGGCGGGCGAGCAGTACTTC
CASSLGQAGEQYF
>NA|TRBV12-3/TRBV12-4|few|TRBJ2-7
TGTGCCAGCAGTCCACAGTCCCAACTAGGATACGAGCAGTACTTC
CASSPQSQLGYEQYF
>NA|TRBV7-8|few|TRBJ2-7
TGTGCCAGCAGCTGGGACTGGAGCGAGCAGTACTTC
CASSWDWSEQYF
>NA|TRBV7-2|few|TRBJ2-2
TGTGCCAGCAGCTTAGCGCCCGGCGGGGAGCTGTTTTTT
CASSLAPGGELFF
>NA|TRBV15|NA|TRBJ2-5
TGTGCCACCTTTGGAGTCGGGAACTACCAAGAGACCCAGTACTTC
CATFGVGNYQETQYF
>NA|TRBV15|few|TRBJ2-3
TGTGCCACCAAGGAGAGCAGCCAATATACGCAGTATTTT
CATKESSQYTQYF
>NA|TRBV14|many|TRBJ2-5
TGTGCCAGCAGCCAAGACCGAGGACGGACCCAGTACTTC
CASSQDRGRTQYF
>TRBD2|TRBV12-3/TRBV12-4|few|TRBJ2-1
TGTGCCAGCAGTTTAGGCCGGACTAGCGGACTATACAATGAGCAGTTCTTC
CASSLGRTSGLYNEQFF
>NA|TRBV7-2|many|TRBJ1-1
TGTGCCAGCAGCTTAGTTGGGGAAACTGAAGCTTTCTTT
CASSLVGETEAFF
>TRBD2|TRBV7-9|NA|TRBJ2-7
TGTGCCAGCAGCTTGCTAGCGGGAGGAGGCCACGAGCAGTACTTC
CASSLLAGGGHEQYF
>TRBD1|TRBV11-2|NA|TRBJ2-3
TGTGCCAGCAGCTACGGACAGGCAGGAGATACGCAGTATTTT
CASSYGQAGDTQYF
>NA|TRBV6-1|NA|TRBJ2-2
TGTGCCACCTCGACAGGGAACACCGGGGAGCTGTTTTTT
CATSTGNTGELFF
>TRBD1|TRBV29-1|few|TRBJ2-1
TGCAGCGTGGGGACAGGGACGACTGATGAGCAGTTCTTC
CSVGTGTTDEQFF
>NA|TRBV30|NA|TRBJ2-2
TGTGCCTGGAGTTCAGTCACCGGGGAGCTGTTTTTT
CAWSSVTGELFF
>NA|TRBV28|many|TRBJ2-2
TGTGCCAGCAGTTTTAGGGACACCGGGGAGCTGTTTTTT
CASSFRDTGELFF
>NA|TRBV21-1|NA|TRBJ2-7
TGTGCCAGCAGCAAGGGACTAGCAGATGAGCAGTACTTC
CASSKGLADEQYF
>NA|TRBV11-2|few|TRBJ1-2
TGTGCCAGCAGCCCTGGACAGTTCTATGGCTACACCTTC
CASSPGQFYGYTF
>NA|TRBV30|NA|TRBJ2-7
TGTGCCTGGAGTTCAGGGGCCGAGCAGTACTTC
CAWSSGAEQYF
>TRBD1|TRBV7-8|few|TRBJ2-1
TGTGCCAGCAGCATCACAGGGGGCCCCTACAATGAGCAGTTCTTC
CASSITGGPYNEQFF
>NA|TRBV14|NA|TRBJ2-1
TGTGCCAGCAGACGCGGTGGGGATGAGCAGTTCTTC
CASRRGGDEQFF
>TRBD2|TRBV20-1|NA|TRBJ2-1
TGCAGTGCTAAAGATAGCGGGAGGGGTAGAAATGAGCAGTTCTTC
CSAKDSGRGRNEQFF
>TRBD1|TRBV6-5|few|TRBJ2-1
TGTGCCAGCAGTTACCGACAGGGGCGTGATGAGCAGTTCTTC
CASSYRQGRDEQFF
>TRBD2|TRBV7-2|few|TRBJ2-3
TGTGCCAGCAGCTTAGCGGCGACTAGCACTAGCACAGATACGCAGTATTTT
CASSLAATSTSTDTQYF
>NA|TRBV11-2|NA|TRBJ2-5
TGTGCCAGCAGCTACCCTGGGCTTCAAGAGACCCAGTACTTC
CASSYPGLQETQYF
>NA|TRBV7-9|few|TRBJ2-7
TGTGCCAGCAGCTTATCCAGGGCCCGTAGCGAGCAGTACTTC
CASSLSRARSEQYF
>NA|TRBV24-1|many|TRBJ2-7
TGTGCCACCAGTGATAAAGTGACAGGTCTGCAGTACTTC
CATSDKVTGLQYF
>NA|TRBV20-1|few|TRBJ2-7
TGCAGTGCTCAAACTGAGACCTACGAGCAGTACTTC
CSAQTETYEQYF
>TRBD2|TRBV6-5|NA|TRBJ2-3
TGTGCCAGCAGTTACGTTAGCGGGAGTTATACGCAGTATTTT
CASSYVSGSYTQYF
>TRBD2|TRBV5-1|many|TRBJ2-5
TGCGCCAGCGCCGGGACTACCCAAGAGACCCAGTACTTC
CASAGTTQETQYF
>NA|TRBV6-1|NA|TRBJ2-1
TGTGCCAGCAGGCAAGGTGGGACACGCTACAATGAGCAGTTCTTC
CASRQGGTRYNEQFF
>NA|TRBV20-1|NA|TRBJ2-3
TGCAGTGGAGTTGCAGATACGCAGTATTTT
CSGVADTQYF
>TRBD2|TRBV7-2|NA|TRBJ2-7
TGTGCCAGCAGCCCGTCCGGGGCTAGCGGATACTACGAGCAGTACTTC
CASSPSGASGYYEQYF
>TRBD1|TRBV4-2|NA|TRBJ1-6
TGTGCCAGCAGCCAAGAAGCAGGGGGAAATTCACCCCTCCACTTT
CASSQEAGGNSPLHF
>NA|TRBV6-1|few|TRBJ2-2
TGTGCCAGCCTCGCACCCCGCACCGGGGAGCTGTTTTTT
CASLAPRTGELFF
>NA|TRBV6-5|few|TRBJ2-3
TGTGCCAGCAGTTACTCGGTGGAGGGCCTAAGCACAGATACGCAGTATTTT
CASSYSVEGLSTDTQYF
>NA|TRBV21-1|few|TRBJ2-1
TGTGCCAGCAGCAAAGAGATGGGGGGGGATTATGAGCAGTTCTTC
CASSKEMGGDYEQFF
>NA|TRBV20-1|NA|TRBJ2-3
TGCAGTGCTGGGGCCACAGATACGCAGTATTTT
CSAGATDTQYF
>NA|TRBV7-2|few|TRBJ2-1
TGTGCCAGCAGCAGAATAGCGGACAATGAGCAGTTCTTC
CASSRIADNEQFF
>TRBD2|TRBV7-3|few|TRBJ2-2
TGTGCCAGCGGGCCAGGGAGGGCCACCGGGGAGCTGTTTTTT
CASGPGRATGELFF
>NA|TRBV6-1|few|TRBJ2-1
TGTGCCAGCAGAGGCTGGGGGGTCAATGAGCAGTTCTTC
CASRGWGVNEQFF
>NA|TRBV7-8|NA|TRBJ2-7
TGTGCCAGCAGCTTAGTGAACAGAGAATACGAGCAGTACTTC
CASSLVNREYEQYF
>NA|TRBV12-3/TRBV12-4|few|TRBJ2-7
TGTGCCAGCCGCATCGCGTACGAGCAGTACTTC
CASRIAYEQYF
>NA|TRBV20-1|NA|TRBJ1-6
TGCAGTGCTAACGGGGGAAACTATAATTCACCCCTCCACTTT
CSANGGNYNSPLHF
>NA|TRBV29-1|few|TRBJ1-5
TGCAGCGTTGAACGGCGAGCGAGCAATCAGCCCCAGCATTTT
CSVERRASNQPQHF
>TRBD1|TRBV7-2|NA|TRBJ2-7
TGTGCCAGCAGCTTAGTTGGGGGACAGGGGTACGAGCAGTACTTC
CASSLVGGQGYEQYF
>NA|TRBV7-8|few|TRBJ2-1
TGTGCCAGCAGCCCTGACCACCTGAACAATGAGCAGTTCTTC
CASSPDHLNNEQFF
>NA|TRBV5-6|once|TRBJ2-1
TGTGCCAGCAGCTTGGCGGGAGGACAAGGGGGGGACTTC
CASSLAGGQGGDF
>NA|TRBV5-4|NA|TRBJ2-5
TGTGCCAGCAGCTTGTCGTGGGGAGAGGAGACCCAGTACTTC
CASSLSWGEETQYF
>NA|TRBV7-9|NA|TRBJ1-5
TGTGCCAGCAGCTTAGAGGGGATCAGCAATCAGCCCCAGCATTTT
CASSLEGISNQPQHF
>TRBD1|TRBV19|NA|TRBJ2-1
TGTGCCAGTAGTATTATCCTAGGGGGCAGTTACAATGAGCAGTTCTTC
CASSIILGGSYNEQFF